This T cell receptor (beta chain) was retrieved from a study of cytomegalovirus exposure and HLA in healthy donors. Study in general: Genotyping of 398 donors showed that over 80% belonged to the Caucasian-associated ancestry cluster.

Study findings and constraints: Later analysis indicated greater clonal expansion among HLA-associated TCR beta chains than among equally common other chains. After further analysis at a later stage, some 15,000 TCR beta sequences were associated with HLA alleles at 0.05 false discovery rate. Follow-up analysis later connected one missense variant in DCLRE1C with trimming of TCR beta V- and J-genes.

A remark on this clone: Its antigen is not identified.

The PCR made use of 60 Vbeta and 13 Jbeta primers. Clones were read by immunoSEQ multiplex PCR, and TCRdb kept only the in-frame ones, dropping some. Among under 150,000 clones, nearly 80% were seen once, and the ten largest hold less than 1.1%. The source material was PBMCs. The sequence was collected from a male donor in good health and CMV-seronegative.

This CDR3 reads CASSERDRGRNQPQHF. In nucleotides, the CDR3 is TGCGCCAGCAGTGAGCGGGACAGGGGACGCAATCAGCCCCAGCATTTT. The chain is built from TRBV10-2 and TRBJ1-5; the match to TRBD1 covers 10 bases. The CDR3 spans 16 residues. Trimming at V came to 2 bases and at J to 2 bases, leaving 3 bases not matched to a gene. Germline-derived CDR1 and CDR2 are WSHSY and SAAADI.